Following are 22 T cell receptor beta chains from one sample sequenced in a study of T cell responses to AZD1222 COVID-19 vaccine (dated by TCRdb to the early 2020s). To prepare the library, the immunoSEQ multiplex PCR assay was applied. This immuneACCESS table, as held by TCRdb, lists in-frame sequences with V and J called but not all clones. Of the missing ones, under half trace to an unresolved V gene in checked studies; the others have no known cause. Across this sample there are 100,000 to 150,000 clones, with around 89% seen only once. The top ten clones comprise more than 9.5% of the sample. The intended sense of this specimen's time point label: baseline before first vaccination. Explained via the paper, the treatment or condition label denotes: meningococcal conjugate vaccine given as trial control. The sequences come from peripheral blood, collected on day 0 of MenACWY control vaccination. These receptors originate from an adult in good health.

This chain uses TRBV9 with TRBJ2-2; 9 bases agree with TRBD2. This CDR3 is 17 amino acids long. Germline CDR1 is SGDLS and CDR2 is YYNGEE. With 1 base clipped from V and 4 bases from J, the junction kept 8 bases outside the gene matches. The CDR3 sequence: CASSVSAGGPVTGELFF. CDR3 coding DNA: TGTGCCAGCAGCGTATCAGCGGGAGGCCCGGTCACCGGGGAGCTGTTTTTT.

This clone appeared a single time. This CDR3 reads CASSITGFAVHF. The CDR3 region has the DNA TGTGCCAGCAGCATAACAGGGTTCGCTGTCCACTTT. This sequence joins TRBV2 and TRBJ1-6; weak D call: TRBD1 (6 bases). The CDR3 has 12 residues. V lost 6 bases, J lost 17 bases, and 17 bases lay in between. Germline V lookup: CDR1 SNHLY, CDR2 FYNNEI.

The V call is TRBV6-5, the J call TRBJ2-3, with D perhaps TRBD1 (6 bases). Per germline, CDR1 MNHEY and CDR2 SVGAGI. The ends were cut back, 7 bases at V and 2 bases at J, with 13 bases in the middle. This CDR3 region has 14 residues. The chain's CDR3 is CASKQGQPTDTQYF. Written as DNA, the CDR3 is TGTGCCAGCAAGCAGGGGCAACCCACAGATACGCAGTATTTT.

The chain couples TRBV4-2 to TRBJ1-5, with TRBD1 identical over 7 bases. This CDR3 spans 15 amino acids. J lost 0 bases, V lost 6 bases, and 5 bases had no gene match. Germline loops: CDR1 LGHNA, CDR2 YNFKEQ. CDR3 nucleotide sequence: TGTGCCAGCAGGGGACAGATCAATAGCAATCAGCCCCAGCATTTT. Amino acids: CASRGQINSNQPQHF.

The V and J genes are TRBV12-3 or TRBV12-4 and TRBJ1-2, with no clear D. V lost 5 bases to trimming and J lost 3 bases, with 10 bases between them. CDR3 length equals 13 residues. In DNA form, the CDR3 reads TGTGCCAGCAGTCGGGAAGAGGACTATGGCTACACCTTC. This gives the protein CASSREEDYGYTF.

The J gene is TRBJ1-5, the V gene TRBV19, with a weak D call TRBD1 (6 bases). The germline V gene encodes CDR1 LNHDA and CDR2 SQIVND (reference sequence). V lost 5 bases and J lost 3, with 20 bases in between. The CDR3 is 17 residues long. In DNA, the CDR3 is TGTGCCAGTAGTCCCTCTCGTACGGGGGCATACAATCAGCCCCAGCATTTT. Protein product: CASSPSRTGAYNQPQHF.

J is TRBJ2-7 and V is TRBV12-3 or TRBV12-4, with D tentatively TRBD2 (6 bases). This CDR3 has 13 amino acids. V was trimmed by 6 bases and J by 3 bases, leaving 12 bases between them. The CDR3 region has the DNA TGTGCCAGCAGCCGGGACTCGCACTACGAGCAGTACTTC. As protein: CASSRDSHYEQYF.

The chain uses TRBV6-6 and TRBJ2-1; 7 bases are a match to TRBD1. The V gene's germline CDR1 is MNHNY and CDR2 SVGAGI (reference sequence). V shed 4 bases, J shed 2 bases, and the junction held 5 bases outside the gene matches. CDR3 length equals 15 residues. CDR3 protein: CASSSGDSPYNEQFF. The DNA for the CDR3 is TGTGCCAGCAGTTCAGGGGACAGTCCCTACAATGAGCAGTTCTTC.

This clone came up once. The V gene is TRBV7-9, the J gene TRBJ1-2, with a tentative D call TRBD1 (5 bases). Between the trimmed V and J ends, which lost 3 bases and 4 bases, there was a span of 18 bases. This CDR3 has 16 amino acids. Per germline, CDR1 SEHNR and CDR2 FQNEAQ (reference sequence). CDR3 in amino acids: CASSLGPTGGSYGYTF. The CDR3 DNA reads TGTGCCAGCAGCTTGGGACCGACGGGGGGGAGCTATGGCTACACCTTC.

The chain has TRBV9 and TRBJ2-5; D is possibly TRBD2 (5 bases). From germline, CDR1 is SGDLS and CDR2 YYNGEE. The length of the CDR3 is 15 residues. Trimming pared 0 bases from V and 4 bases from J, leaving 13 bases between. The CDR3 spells CASSVEPEAAETQYF. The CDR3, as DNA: TGTGCCAGCAGCGTAGAGCCGGAAGCGGCAGAGACCCAGTACTTC.

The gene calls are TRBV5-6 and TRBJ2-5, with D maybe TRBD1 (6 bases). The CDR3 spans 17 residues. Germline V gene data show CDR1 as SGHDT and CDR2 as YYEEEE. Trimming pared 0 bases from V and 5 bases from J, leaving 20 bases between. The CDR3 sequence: CASSLAFAGDDLETQYF. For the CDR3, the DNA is TGTGCCAGCAGCTTGGCCTTTGCAGGGGATGACCTGGAGACCCAGTACTTC. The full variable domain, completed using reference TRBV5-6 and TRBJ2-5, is DAGVTQSPTHLIKTRGQQVTLRCSPKSGHDTVSWYQQALGQGPQFIFQYYEEEERQRGNFPDRFSGHQFPNYSSELNVNALLLGDSALYLCASSLAFAGDDLETQYFGPGTRLLVL.

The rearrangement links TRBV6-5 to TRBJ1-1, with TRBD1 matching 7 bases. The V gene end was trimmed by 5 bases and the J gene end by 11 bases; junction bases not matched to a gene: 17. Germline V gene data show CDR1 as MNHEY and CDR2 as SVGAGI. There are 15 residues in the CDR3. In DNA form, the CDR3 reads TGTGCCAGCAGTATCCCCGGGACAGACCCCGGAGGGGCTTTCTTT. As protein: CASSIPGTDPGGAFF.

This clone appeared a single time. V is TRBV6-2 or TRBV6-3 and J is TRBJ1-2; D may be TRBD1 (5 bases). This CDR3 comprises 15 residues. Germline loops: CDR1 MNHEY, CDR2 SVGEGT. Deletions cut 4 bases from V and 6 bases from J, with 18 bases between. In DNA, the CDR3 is TGTGCCAGCAGTTCTTATACAGGAACCAGAGATGGCTACACCTTC. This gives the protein CASSSYTGTRDGYTF.

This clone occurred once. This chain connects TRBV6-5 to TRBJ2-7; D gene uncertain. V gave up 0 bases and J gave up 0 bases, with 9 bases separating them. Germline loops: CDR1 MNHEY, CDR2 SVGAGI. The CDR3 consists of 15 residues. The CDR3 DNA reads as TGTGCCAGCAGTTACTCGTTGTCAGGCTCCTACGAGCAGTACTTC. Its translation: CASSYSLSGSYEQYF.

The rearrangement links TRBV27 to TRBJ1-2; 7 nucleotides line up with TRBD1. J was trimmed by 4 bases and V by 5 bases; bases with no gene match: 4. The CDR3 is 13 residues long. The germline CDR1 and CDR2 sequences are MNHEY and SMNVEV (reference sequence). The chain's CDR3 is CASSQQGSYGYTF. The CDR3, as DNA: TGTGCCAGCAGTCAACAGGGGTCCTATGGCTACACCTTC.

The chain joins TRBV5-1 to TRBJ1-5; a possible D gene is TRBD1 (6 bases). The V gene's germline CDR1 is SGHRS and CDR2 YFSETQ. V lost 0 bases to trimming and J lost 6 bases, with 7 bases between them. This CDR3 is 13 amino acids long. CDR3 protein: CASSLEGGQPQHF. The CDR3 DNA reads TGCGCCAGCAGCTTGGAAGGGGGTCAGCCCCAGCATTTT.

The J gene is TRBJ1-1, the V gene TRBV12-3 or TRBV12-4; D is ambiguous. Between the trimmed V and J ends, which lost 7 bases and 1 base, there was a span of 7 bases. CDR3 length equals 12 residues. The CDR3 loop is CASKPGNTEAFF. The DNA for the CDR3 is TGTGCCAGCAAACCCGGGAACACTGAAGCTTTCTTT.

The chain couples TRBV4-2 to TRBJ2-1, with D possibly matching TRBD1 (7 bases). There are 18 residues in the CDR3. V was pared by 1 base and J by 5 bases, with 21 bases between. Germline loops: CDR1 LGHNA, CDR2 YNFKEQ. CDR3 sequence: CASSQVGGGAVRNNEQFF. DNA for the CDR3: TGTGCCAGCAGCCAAGTAGGAGGGGGCGCAGTCCGGAACAATGAGCAGTTCTTC.

CDR3 DNA sequence: TGTGCCAGCTCAGACAACAGGGGTGGCTACACCTTC. It encodes CASSDNRGGYTF. The rearrangement links TRBV18 to TRBJ1-2; TRBD1 matches at 7 bases. The V segment lost 5 bases and the J segment 7 bases; nucleotides outside the gene matches: 4. The CDR3 spans 12 residues. The germline gives CDR1 KGHSH, CDR2 LQKENI.

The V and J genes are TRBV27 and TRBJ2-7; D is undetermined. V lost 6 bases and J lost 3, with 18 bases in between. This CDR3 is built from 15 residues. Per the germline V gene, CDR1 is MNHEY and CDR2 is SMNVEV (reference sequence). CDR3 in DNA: TGTGCCAGCAGCCCCCAGGATACAATGGGCTACGAGCAGTACTTC. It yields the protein CASSPQDTMGYEQYF.

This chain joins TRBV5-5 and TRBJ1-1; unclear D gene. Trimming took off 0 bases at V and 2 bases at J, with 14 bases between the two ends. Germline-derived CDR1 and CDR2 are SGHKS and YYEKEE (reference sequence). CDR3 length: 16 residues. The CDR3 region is CASSLAVERYNTEAFF. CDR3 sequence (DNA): TGTGCCAGCAGCTTGGCCGTCGAGAGATACAACACTGAAGCTTTCTTT. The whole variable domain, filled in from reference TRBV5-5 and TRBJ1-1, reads DAGVTQSPTHLIKTRGQQVTLRCSPISGHKSVSWYQQVLGQGPQFIFQYYEKEERGRGNFPDRFSARQFPNYSSELNVNALLLGDSALYLCASSLAVERYNTEAFFGQGTRLTVV.

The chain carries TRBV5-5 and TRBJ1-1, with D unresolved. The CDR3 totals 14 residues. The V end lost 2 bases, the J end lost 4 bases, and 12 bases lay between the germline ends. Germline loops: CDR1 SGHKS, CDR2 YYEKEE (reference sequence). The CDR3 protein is CASSLSPLGTEAFF. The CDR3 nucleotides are TGTGCCAGCAGCTTATCCCCCTTGGGCACTGAAGCTTTCTTT.